The clone carrying this T cell receptor (beta chain) occurred a few times. The antigen remains undetermined. One end of the junction fails to match germline, which may point to a read error. Germline V gives CDR1 SSHAT, CDR2 FNYEAQ (reference sequence). The CDR3 consists of 17 residues. From the RT-PCR reads, TCRdb called clonotypes with MiXCR, one entry per CDR3 protein. The sample consists of 650,000 to 850,000 distinct CDR3 sequences, approximately 15% of them appearing once. This sample is drawn from a study of response to subunit inactivated influenza vaccine. Whole-study findings and limits: The authors proposed limited new T cell recruitment per seasonal influenza vaccination.

The sample in question was PBMCs from blood, obtained about 14 days before vaccination. The genes are TRBV7-7 and TRBJ2-1; 9 bases align to TRBD2. This TCR came from a man aged 45-60 years who received an inactivated influenza vaccine. CDR3 nucleotides: TGTGCTAGCAGCTTAGAACCGGGACTAGCTGGTGACAATGAGCAGTTCTTC. Encoded protein: CASSLEPGLAGDNEQFF.